What follows are 15 T cell receptor beta chains derived from one specimen sequenced in a study of T cell responses to AZD1222 COVID-19 vaccine. Assay: immunoSEQ multiplex PCR; the TCRdb copy retains only in-frame clones and omits some. The sample contains some 100,000 clones, 86% of which appear only once. The source was peripheral blood, collected 28 days after the second AZD1222 dose. The receptors here all came from an adult who received the AZD1222 COVID-19 vaccine.

The CDR3 protein is CASSYARDNYEQYF. The CDR3 region has the DNA TGTGCCAGCAGTTACGCACGGGACAACTACGAGCAGTACTTC. The chain couples TRBV6-5 to TRBJ2-7; D might be TRBD1 (6 bases). This CDR3 region has 14 residues. V was cut by 2 bases and J by 3 bases, with 11 bases left in between. Germline lookup yields CDR1 MNHEY and CDR2 SVGAGI.

The genes are TRBV28 and TRBJ1-5; perhaps TRBD1 as D (6 bases). CDR3 length equals 15 residues. Germline V gene lookup returns CDR1 MDHEN and CDR2 SYDVKM. Trimming shortened V by 7 bases and J by 0 bases, and 13 bases separated the two germline ends. This CDR3 reads CASTPDRNSNQPQHF. CDR3 nucleotide sequence: TGTGCCAGCACTCCGGACAGAAATAGCAATCAGCCCCAGCATTTT.

This clone was counted only a few times. This chain uses TRBV15 with TRBJ2-3, with 8 bases aligning to TRBD1. The trim removed 3 bases at V and 0 bases at J, leaving 8 bases unmatched. The CDR3 runs to 17 residues. CDR1 is LNHNV and CDR2 is YYDKDF in the germline V gene (reference sequence). CDR3 in DNA: TGTGCCACCAGCAGTTTTCCCCGGGACAGGAGCACAGATACGCAGTATTTT. Translated: CATSSFPRDRSTDTQYF.

The rearrangement links TRBV7-8 to TRBJ1-6; tentatively, D is TRBD1 (6 bases). The CDR3 has 15 residues. Germline V CDR1 and CDR2: SGHVS, FQNEAQ. Trimming took 1 base from V and 7 from J, leaving 11 bases between them. CDR3 nucleotide sequence: TGTGCCAGCAGCTTAGATGGGACAAGCAATTCACCCCTCCACTTT. Translation: CASSLDGTSNSPLHF.

This chain connects TRBV10-3 to TRBJ1-5, with D hard to call. This CDR3 region has 15 residues. The germline V gene encodes CDR1 ENHRY and CDR2 SYGVKD. With 6 bases removed from V and 2 bases from J, the gap between germline ends came to 14 bases. Here the CDR3 reads CAIRETDSGNQPQHF. CDR3 nucleotides: TGTGCCATCAGAGAGACCGATTCGGGCAATCAGCCCCAGCATTTT.

The J gene is TRBJ2-5, the V gene TRBV5-5; 11 positions match TRBD2. Germline V gene data show CDR1 as SGHKS and CDR2 as YYEKEE (reference sequence). J lost 5 bases, V lost 4 bases, and 4 bases had no gene match. The CDR3 loop spans 14 amino acids. CDR3 DNA sequence: TGTGCCAGCAGCACACTAGCGGGAGTCGAGACCCAGTACTTC. It codes for CASSTLAGVETQYF.

The V gene is TRBV6-5, the J gene TRBJ1-6; 11 positions agree with TRBD1. There are 15 residues in the CDR3. Germline loops: CDR1 MNHEY, CDR2 SVGAGI. With V trimmed by 6 bases and J by 7 bases, 5 bases remained unmatched. DNA for the CDR3: TGTGCCAGCAGGGGGACAGGGGGTGGGAATTCACCCCTCCACTTT. This sequence encodes CASRGTGGGNSPLHF.

The CDR3 is CASTPQGAIPGELFF. In nucleotides, the CDR3 is TGTGCCAGTACCCCCCAGGGGGCTATCCCCGGGGAGCTGTTTTTT. The rearrangement links TRBV19 to TRBJ2-2; 8 positions match TRBD1. The CDR3 extends over 15 amino acids. V gave up 7 bases and J gave up 6 bases; unmatched junction bases: 10. Germline CDR1 and CDR2: LNHDA and SQIVND (reference sequence).

The chain uses TRBV9 and TRBJ2-5, with D unclear. V was pared by 1 base and J by 4 bases, with 11 bases between. This CDR3 contains 14 residues. Germline-derived CDR1 and CDR2 are SGDLS and YYNGEE. The CDR3: CASSVTQSGETQYF. Here the CDR3 DNA reads TGTGCCAGCAGCGTAACCCAGTCCGGAGAGACCCAGTACTTC. The variable domain in full, completed from reference TRBV9 and TRBJ2-5, reads DSGVTQTPKHLITATGQRVTLRCSPRSGDLSVYWYQQSLDQGLQFLIQYYNGEERAKGNILERFSAQQFPDLHSELNLSSLELGDSALYFCASSVTQSGETQYFGPGTRLLVL.

The chain carries TRBV3-1 (or the pseudogene TRBV3-2) and TRBJ2-2; D might be TRBD1 or TRBD2, each matching 5 bases. The CDR3 is 13 amino acids. CDR1 and CDR2 (germline): LGHDT, YNNKEL (reference sequence). The ends were cut back, 3 bases at V and 6 bases at J, with 8 bases in the middle. In DNA, the CDR3 is TGTGCCAGCAGCCAGAGAGGGGCCGGGGAGCTGTTTTTT. It specifies CASSQRGAGELFF.

This chain uses TRBV7-9 with TRBJ1-1, with 7 positions matching TRBD1. V shed 5 bases and J 1 base; nucleotides not matched to a gene: 7. The CDR3 runs to 15 residues. CDR1 and CDR2 from the germline V gene are SEHNR and FQNEAQ (reference sequence). As DNA, the CDR3 is TGTGCCAGCAGCGGATTACAGGGGCCGAACACTGAAGCTTTCTTT. Residues: CASSGLQGPNTEAFF.

V gene TRBV5-1 combines with J gene TRBJ2-2, with D possibly called TRBD1 or TRBD2 (5 bases each). With 4 bases removed from V and 7 bases from J, the gap between germline ends came to 8 bases. Germline V lookup: CDR1 SGHRS, CDR2 YFSETQ. The CDR3 length is 12 residues. In DNA, the CDR3 is TGCGCCAGCAGCGGGGGTTTCGGGGAGCTGTTTTTT. This codes for CASSGGFGELFF.

The J gene is TRBJ2-7, the V gene TRBV27; TRBD1 matches 12 bases. The junction had 15 bases not matched to a gene; V was cut back by 4 bases and J by 2 bases. CDR3 size: 19 residues. Germline CDR1 and CDR2: MNHEY and SMNVEV (reference sequence). The CDR3 DNA reads as TGTGCCAGCAGTTCCAGCTCCGGGACAGGGGGCTTCCGCACCTACGAGCAGTACTTC. Translated, it gives CASSSSSGTGGFRTYEQYF.

The CDR3 here is CASSFIGGYGYTF. CDR3 DNA sequence: TGTGCCAGCAGCTTCATCGGGGGTTATGGCTACACCTTC. The chain links TRBV11-3 to TRBJ1-2; maybe TRBD1 (5 bases). Germline CDR1 and CDR2: SGHNT and YENEEA. This CDR3 comprises 13 residues. V lost 3 bases and J 5 bases, leaving 10 bases between the germline ends. Complete variable domain (other parts from reference TRBV11-3 and TRBJ1-2): EAGVVQSPRYKIIEKKQPVAFWCNPISGHNTLYWYLQNLGQGPELLIRYENEEAVDDSQLPKDRFSAERLKGVDSTLKIQPAELGDSAVYLCASSFIGGYGYTFGSGTRLTVV.

The V call is TRBV9, the J call TRBJ2-7; 10 nucleotides match TRBD1. V gave up 0 bases and J gave up 5 bases; unmatched junction bases: 5. This CDR3 has 15 residues. Germline V gene data show CDR1 as SGDLS and CDR2 as YYNGEE. The CDR3 sequence is CASSVADRGLDEQYF. CDR3 DNA sequence: TGTGCCAGCAGCGTAGCTGACAGGGGGCTAGACGAGCAGTACTTC.